Sequencing of this T cell receptor beta chain was carried out in a study of cytomegalovirus exposure and HLA in healthy donors. Primers: 60 Vbeta forward and 13 Jbeta reverse. The protocol was immunoSEQ multiplex PCR, while the TCRdb copy is restricted to in-frame clones and leaves out a portion. The sample has about 100,000 clones; 76% are singletons. General study points: What TCR beta sequences reportedly achieved was accurate prediction of HLA-A and HLA-B alleles in most subjects.

About this clone itself: Its antigen is undetermined.

The CDR3 runs to 15 residues. Trimming left V 2 bases short and J 3 bases short, with 14 bases between. The germline gives CDR1 GTSNPN, CDR2 SVGIG (reference sequence). The material sequenced was PBMCs. The V call is TRBV30, the J call TRBJ2-1; a possible D gene is TRBD1 (6 bases). The sequence came from a woman aged 45-59 years in good health and CMV-seropositive. This CDR3 reads CAWSSGGGFYNEQFF. DNA of the CDR3: TGTGCCTGGAGTTCGGGTGGGGGCTTCTACAATGAGCAGTTCTTC.